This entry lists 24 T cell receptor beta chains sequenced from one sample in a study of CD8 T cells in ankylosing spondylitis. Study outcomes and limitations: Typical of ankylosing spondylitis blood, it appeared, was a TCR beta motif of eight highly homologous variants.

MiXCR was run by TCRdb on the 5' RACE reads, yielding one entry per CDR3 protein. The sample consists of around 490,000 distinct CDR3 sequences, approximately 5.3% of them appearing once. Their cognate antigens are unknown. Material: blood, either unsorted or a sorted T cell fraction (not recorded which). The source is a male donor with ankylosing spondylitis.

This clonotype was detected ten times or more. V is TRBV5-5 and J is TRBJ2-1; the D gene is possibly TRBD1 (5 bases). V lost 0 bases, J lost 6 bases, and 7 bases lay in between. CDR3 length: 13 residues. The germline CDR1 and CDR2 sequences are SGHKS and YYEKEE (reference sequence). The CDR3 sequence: CASSLGTSNEQFF. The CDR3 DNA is TGTGCCAGCAGCTTGGGGACAAGCAATGAGCAGTTCTTC.

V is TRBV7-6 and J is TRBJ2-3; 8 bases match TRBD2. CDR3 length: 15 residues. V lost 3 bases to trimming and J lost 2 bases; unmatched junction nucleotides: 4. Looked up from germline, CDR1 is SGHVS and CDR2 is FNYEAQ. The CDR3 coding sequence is TGTGCCAGCAGCTTCGTAGCGGGAACCACAGATACGCAGTATTTT. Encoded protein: CASSFVAGTTDTQYF.

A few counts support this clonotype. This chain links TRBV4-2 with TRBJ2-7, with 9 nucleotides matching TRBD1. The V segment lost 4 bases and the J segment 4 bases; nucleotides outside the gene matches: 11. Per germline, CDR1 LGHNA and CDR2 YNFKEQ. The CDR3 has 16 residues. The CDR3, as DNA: TGTGCCAGCAGCCGGACTCTCCGGGACAGGGAATACGAGCAGTACTTC. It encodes CASSRTLRDREYEQYF.

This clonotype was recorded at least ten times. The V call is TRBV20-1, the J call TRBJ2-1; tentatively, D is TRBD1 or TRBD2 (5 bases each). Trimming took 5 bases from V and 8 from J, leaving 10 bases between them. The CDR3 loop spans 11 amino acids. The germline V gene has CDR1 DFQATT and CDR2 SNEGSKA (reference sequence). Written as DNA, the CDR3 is TGCAGTGCTGGGACCGGGCATGAGCAGTTCTTC. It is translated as CSAGTGHEQFF.

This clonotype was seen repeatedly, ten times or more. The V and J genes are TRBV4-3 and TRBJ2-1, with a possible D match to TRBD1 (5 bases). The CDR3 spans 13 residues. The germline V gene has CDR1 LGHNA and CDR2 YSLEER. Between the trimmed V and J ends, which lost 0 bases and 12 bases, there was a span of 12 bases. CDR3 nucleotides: TGCGCCAGCAGCCAAGATTTCAGGGCTGGGCAGTTCTTC. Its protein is CASSQDFRAGQFF.

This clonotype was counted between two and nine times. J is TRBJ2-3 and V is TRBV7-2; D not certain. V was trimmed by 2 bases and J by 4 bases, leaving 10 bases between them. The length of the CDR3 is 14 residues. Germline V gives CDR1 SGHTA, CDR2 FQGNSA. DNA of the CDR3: TGTGCCAGCAGCTTATTTCAGTTCCCAGATACGCAGTATTTT. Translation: CASSLFQFPDTQYF.

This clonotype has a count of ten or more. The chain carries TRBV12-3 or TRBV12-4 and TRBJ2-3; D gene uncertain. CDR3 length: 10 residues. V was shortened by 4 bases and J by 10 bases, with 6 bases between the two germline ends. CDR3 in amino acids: CASSWRAQYF. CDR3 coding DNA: TGTGCCAGCAGTTGGAGAGCGCAGTATTTT.

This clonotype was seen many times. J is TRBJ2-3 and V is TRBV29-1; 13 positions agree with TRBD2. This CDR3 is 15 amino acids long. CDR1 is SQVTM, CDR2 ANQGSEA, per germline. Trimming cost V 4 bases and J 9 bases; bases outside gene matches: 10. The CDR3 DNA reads TGCAGCGTTGTCCGACTAGCGGGAGGCCCCGGGACGCAGTATTTT. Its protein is CSVVRLAGGPGTQYF.

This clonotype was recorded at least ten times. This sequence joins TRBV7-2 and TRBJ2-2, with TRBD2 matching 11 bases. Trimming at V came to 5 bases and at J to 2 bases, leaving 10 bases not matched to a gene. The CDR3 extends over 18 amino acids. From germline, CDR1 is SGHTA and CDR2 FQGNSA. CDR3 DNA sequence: TGTGCCAGCAGCCTGGGGCTAGCGGGAGGTCGAAACACCGGGGAGCTGTTTTTT. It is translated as CASSLGLAGGRNTGELFF. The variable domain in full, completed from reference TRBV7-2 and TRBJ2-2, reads GAGVSQSPSNKVTEKGKDVELRCDPISGHTALYWYRQSLGQGLEFLIYFQGNSAPDKSGLPSDRFSAERTGGSVSTLTIQRTQQEDSAVYLCASSLGLAGGRNTGELFFGEGSRLTVL.

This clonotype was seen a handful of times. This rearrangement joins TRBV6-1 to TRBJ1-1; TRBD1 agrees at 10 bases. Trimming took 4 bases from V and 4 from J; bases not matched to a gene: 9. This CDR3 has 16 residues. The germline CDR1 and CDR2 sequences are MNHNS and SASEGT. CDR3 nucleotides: TGTGCCAGCAGTGCCCGGGACAGGGGTCCCGGCACTGAAGCTTTCTTT. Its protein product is CASSARDRGPGTEAFF.

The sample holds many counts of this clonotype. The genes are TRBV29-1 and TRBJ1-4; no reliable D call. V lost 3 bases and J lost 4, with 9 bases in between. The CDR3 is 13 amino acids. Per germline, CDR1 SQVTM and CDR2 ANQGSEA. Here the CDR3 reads CSVDIGSNEKLFF. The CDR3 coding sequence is TGCAGCGTTGATATCGGAAGTAATGAAAAACTGTTTTTT.

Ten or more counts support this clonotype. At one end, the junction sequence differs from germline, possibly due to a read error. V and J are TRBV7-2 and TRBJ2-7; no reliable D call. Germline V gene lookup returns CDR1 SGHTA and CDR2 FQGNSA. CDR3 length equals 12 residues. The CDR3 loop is CASSIAGYEQYF. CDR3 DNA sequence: TGTGCCAGCAGCATAGCCGGCTACGAGCAGTACTTC.

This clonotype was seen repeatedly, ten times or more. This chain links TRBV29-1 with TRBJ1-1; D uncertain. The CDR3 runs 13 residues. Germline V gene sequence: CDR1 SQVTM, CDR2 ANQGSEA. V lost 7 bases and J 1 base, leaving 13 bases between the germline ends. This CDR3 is CSGEIGRNTEAFF. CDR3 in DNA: TGCAGCGGGGAGATTGGGAGGAACACTGAAGCTTTCTTT.

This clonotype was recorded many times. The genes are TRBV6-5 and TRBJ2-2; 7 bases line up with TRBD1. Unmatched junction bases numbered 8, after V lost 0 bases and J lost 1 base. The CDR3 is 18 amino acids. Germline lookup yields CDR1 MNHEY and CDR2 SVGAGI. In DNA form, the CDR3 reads TGTGCCAGCAGTTACTCTTTAGGACAGGCCATGAACACCGGGGAGCTGTTTTTT. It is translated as CASSYSLGQAMNTGELFF.

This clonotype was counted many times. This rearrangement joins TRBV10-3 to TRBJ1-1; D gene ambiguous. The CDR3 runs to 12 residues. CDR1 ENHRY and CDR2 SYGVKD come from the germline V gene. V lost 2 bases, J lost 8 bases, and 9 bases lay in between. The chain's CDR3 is CAISELREEAFF. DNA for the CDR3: TGTGCCATCAGTGAGCTCCGGGAGGAAGCTTTCTTT.

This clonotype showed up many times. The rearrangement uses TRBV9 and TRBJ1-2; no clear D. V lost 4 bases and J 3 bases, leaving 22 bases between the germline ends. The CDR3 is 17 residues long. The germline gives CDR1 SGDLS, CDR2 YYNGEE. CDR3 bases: TGTGCCAGCAGCCCGAGGAGCAGGATTGCGGGCGACTATGGCTACACCTTC. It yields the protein CASSPRSRIAGDYGYTF.

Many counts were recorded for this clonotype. The CDR3 loop is CSARAVAGQENSPLHF. For the CDR3, the DNA is TGCAGTGCTAGAGCTGTTGCGGGACAGGAAAATTCACCCCTCCACTTT. The chain recombines TRBV20-1 with TRBJ1-6; 8 bases match TRBD1. The junction had 9 bases not matched to a gene; V was cut back by 1 base and J by 7 bases. The CDR3 is 16 amino acids. Germline assignment: CDR1 DFQATT and CDR2 SNEGSKA (reference sequence).

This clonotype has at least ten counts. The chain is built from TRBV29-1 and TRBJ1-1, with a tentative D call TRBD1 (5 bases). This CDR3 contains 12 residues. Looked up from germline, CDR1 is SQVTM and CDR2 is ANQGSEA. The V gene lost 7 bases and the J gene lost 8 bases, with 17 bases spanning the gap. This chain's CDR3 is CSGEDRGLEAFF. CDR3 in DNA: TGCAGCGGAGAGGACCGGGGGTTAGAAGCTTTCTTT.

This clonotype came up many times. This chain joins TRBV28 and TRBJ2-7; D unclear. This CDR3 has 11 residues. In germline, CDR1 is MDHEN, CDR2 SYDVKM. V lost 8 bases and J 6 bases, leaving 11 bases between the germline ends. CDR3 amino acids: CASQRIGEQYF. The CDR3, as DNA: TGTGCCAGCCAGCGTATTGGCGAGCAGTACTTC.

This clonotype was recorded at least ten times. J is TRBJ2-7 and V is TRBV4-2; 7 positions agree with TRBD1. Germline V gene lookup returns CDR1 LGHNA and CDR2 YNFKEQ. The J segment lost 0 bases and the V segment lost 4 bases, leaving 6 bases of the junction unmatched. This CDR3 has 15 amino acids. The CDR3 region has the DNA TGTGCCAGCAGCCCCCGGGACAGTAGCTCCTACGAGCAGTACTTC. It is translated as CASSPRDSSSYEQYF.

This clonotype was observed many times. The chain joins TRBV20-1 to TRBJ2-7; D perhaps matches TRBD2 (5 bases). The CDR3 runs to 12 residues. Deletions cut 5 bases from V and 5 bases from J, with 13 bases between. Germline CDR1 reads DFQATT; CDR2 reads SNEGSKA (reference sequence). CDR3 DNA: TGCAGTGCTTCCGGGGATTTAGACGAGCAGTACTTC. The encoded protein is CSASGDLDEQYF.

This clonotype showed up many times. The CDR3 DNA reads TGCAGTGCTAGAGATCCGTCCAACCGTATCCTAGCCAAAAACATTCAGTACTTC. This gives the protein CSARDPSNRILAKNIQYF. The chain has TRBV20-1 and TRBJ2-4; D is ambiguous. The CDR3 runs 18 residues. Germline V CDR1 and CDR2: DFQATT, SNEGSKA (reference sequence). Trimming took 0 bases from V and 0 from J, leaving 18 bases between them.

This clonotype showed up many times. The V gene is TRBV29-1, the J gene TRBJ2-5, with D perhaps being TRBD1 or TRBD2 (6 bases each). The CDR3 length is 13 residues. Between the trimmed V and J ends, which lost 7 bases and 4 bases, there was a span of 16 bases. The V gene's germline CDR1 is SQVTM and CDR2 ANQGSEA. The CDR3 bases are TGCAGCGCCCGGTGGGGGGCTAGAGAGACCCAGTACTTC. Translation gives CSARWGARETQYF.

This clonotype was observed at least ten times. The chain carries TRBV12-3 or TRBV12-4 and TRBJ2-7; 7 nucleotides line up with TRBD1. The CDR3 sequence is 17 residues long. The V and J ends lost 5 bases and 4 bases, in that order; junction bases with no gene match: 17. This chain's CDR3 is CASSPSNRGPGKYEQYF. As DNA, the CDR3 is TGTGCCAGCAGTCCGTCCAACAGGGGCCCTGGGAAATACGAGCAGTACTTC.